Following are 15 T cell receptor beta chains from one sample sequenced in a study of blood T cell repertoires in COVID-19. The assay was immunoSEQ multiplex PCR, and TCRdb's table has in-frame clones only and misses some. The top ten hold about a tenth of the sample, which has about 98,000 clones, 82% seen once. The sequencing input was peripheral blood. All receptors derive from a man in his sixties or seventies with active or convalescent COVID-19.

This rearrangement joins TRBV5-1 to TRBJ2-2, with 7 bases identical to TRBD2. V was clipped by 2 bases and J by 0 bases; unmatched bases: 13. This CDR3 has 19 amino acids. CDR1 is SGHRS and CDR2 is YFSETQ in the germline V gene. CDR3 residues: CASSFTSASTLTNTGELFF. In DNA, the CDR3 is TGCGCCAGCAGCTTTACTAGCGCGTCGACCCTGACGAACACCGGGGAGCTGTTTTTT.

The chain employs TRBV6-1 and TRBJ2-7, with TRBD1 matching 8 bases. With V trimmed by 2 bases and J by 2 bases, 5 bases remained unmatched. The germline gives CDR1 MNHNS, CDR2 SASEGT. This CDR3 has 15 amino acids. The CDR3 DNA reads TGTGCCAGCAGTGAACCGGGACAGGCCGCCTACGAGCAGTACTTC. Translating gives CASSEPGQAAYEQYF.

This clone has a single count. V and J are TRBV7-9 and TRBJ1-1, with 7 bases lining up with TRBD1. The CDR3 contains 16 residues. Germline V gene lookup returns CDR1 SEHNR and CDR2 FQNEAQ (reference sequence). Trimming cost V 5 bases and J 6 bases; bases outside gene matches: 15. The CDR3 sequence: CASSPIGTVERAEAFF. CDR3 DNA sequence: TGTGCCAGCAGCCCCATCGGGACAGTAGAAAGGGCTGAAGCTTTCTTT.

CDR3 region: CASGGGSYNEQFF. DNA for the CDR3: TGCGCCAGCGGCGGGGGATCCTACAATGAGCAGTTCTTC. This chain joins TRBV5-1 and TRBJ2-1; 7 bases line up with TRBD2. V lost 7 bases and J lost 1; bases outside the gene matches: 2. This CDR3 spans 13 amino acids. Per the germline V gene, CDR1 is SGHRS and CDR2 is YFSETQ. Based on the CDR3 plus reference TRBV5-1 and TRBJ2-1, the full variable domain is KAGVTQTPRYLIKTRGQQVTLSCSPISGHRSVSWYQQTPGQGLQFLFEYFSETQRNKGNFPGRFSGRQFSNSRSEMNVSTLELGDSALYLCASGGGSYNEQFFGPGTRLTVL.

The chain is built from TRBV21-1 and TRBJ1-3; TRBD1 is the table's D call, not checked against the DNA. TRBV21-1 constitutes a pseudogene. The CDR3 consists of 15 residues. The DNA of the CDR3 is TGTGCCAGCAATGGGGACAGGCGCTCTGGAAACACCATATATTTT. This encodes CASNGDRRSGNTIYF.

The chain joins TRBV9 to TRBJ2-1; perhaps TRBD2 as D (6 bases). Trimming took 0 bases from V and 3 from J, leaving 10 bases between them. Germline V CDR1 and CDR2: SGDLS, YYNGEE. CDR3 length: 15 residues. The CDR3 bases are TGTGCCAGCAGCGTAGCTGGCGGGGTCTACAATGAGCAGTTCTTC. As protein: CASSVAGGVYNEQFF.

The chain is built from TRBV4-2 and TRBJ1-3, with 8 bases lining up with TRBD1. J gave up 0 bases and V 5 bases, and 6 bases lay outside the gene matches. The CDR3 is 16 residues long. Germline V lookup: CDR1 LGHNA, CDR2 YNFKEQ. The CDR3 nucleotides read TGTGCCAGCAGCGGTGACAGGGGATTCTCTGGAAACACCATATATTTT. Protein product: CASSGDRGFSGNTIYF.

V is TRBV9 and J is TRBJ1-5, with 10 positions matching TRBD1. CDR1 is SGDLS and CDR2 is YYNGEE in the germline V gene. Trimming took 4 bases from V and 2 from J; bases not matched to a gene: 3. The CDR3 spans 15 residues. CDR3 in amino acids: CASSTGTGGNQPQHF. DNA of the CDR3: TGTGCCAGCAGCACCGGGACAGGGGGCAATCAGCCCCAGCATTTT.

The chain links TRBV25-1 to TRBJ2-1, with TRBD1 as a possible D gene (7 bases). The V end was cut by 4 bases, the J end by 7 bases, with 11 bases between. This CDR3 contains 13 residues. In germline, CDR1 is MGHDK, CDR2 SYGVNS. The CDR3 DNA follows: TGTGCCAGCAGTGCCGCAGGGGGGAATGAGCAGTTCTTC. It codes for CASSAAGGNEQFF.

This chain links TRBV29-1 with TRBJ2-7; 10 bases are a match to TRBD1. The CDR3 is made up of 13 amino acids. In germline, CDR1 is SQVTM, CDR2 ANQGSEA. After removal of 7 bases from V and 3 bases from J, the junction contained 6 bases not matched to a gene. The CDR3 reads CSAGDRGSYEQYF. CDR3 coding DNA: TGCAGCGCGGGGGACAGGGGCAGCTACGAGCAGTACTTC.

The CDR3 sequence is CASSLGGGTYEQYF. CDR3 nucleotides: TGTGCCAGCAGCTTAGGGGGGGGCACCTACGAGCAGTACTTC. The V gene is TRBV11-3, the J gene TRBJ2-7; possible D gene TRBD2, 7 bases. V shed 1 base and J shed 2 bases, with 9 bases lying between them. The germline CDR1 and CDR2 sequences are SGHNT and YENEEA. The CDR3 contains 14 residues.

This chain links TRBV15 with TRBJ1-5; D ambiguous. Trimming took off 5 bases at V and 4 bases at J, with 6 bases between the two ends. Per the germline V gene, CDR1 is LNHNV and CDR2 is YYDKDF (reference sequence). The CDR3 consists of 12 residues. The CDR3 bases are TGTGCCACCAGCGCGATTAATCAGCCCCAGCATTTT. Translating it yields CATSAINQPQHF.

This chain joins TRBV9 and TRBJ2-2; 7 bases match TRBD2. CDR1 is SGDLS and CDR2 is YYNGEE in the germline V gene. Losses at the gene ends were 1 base for V and 4 bases for J; bases not matched to a gene: 4. CDR3 length equals 15 residues. CDR3 nucleotide sequence: TGTGCCAGCAGCGTAAATCGCGGGGGCACCGGGGAGCTGTTTTTT. Amino acid sequence: CASSVNRGGTGELFF. The whole variable domain, filled in from reference TRBV9 and TRBJ2-2, reads DSGVTQTPKHLITATGQRVTLRCSPRSGDLSVYWYQQSLDQGLQFLIQYYNGEERAKGNILERFSAQQFPDLHSELNLSSLELGDSALYFCASSVNRGGTGELFFGEGSRLTVL.

This clone was detected only a few times. This chain links TRBV6-5 with TRBJ2-5; D is possibly TRBD2 (6 bases). The germline V gene encodes CDR1 MNHEY and CDR2 SVGAGI. Trimming pared 6 bases from V and 2 bases from J, leaving 13 bases between. This CDR3 spans 14 amino acids. The CDR3 nucleotides are TGTGCCAGCAGAAGAGGACTACTTCAAGAGACCCAGTACTTC. Its translation: CASRRGLLQETQYF.

The chain carries TRBV11-3 and TRBJ1-1, with D tentatively TRBD1 (6 bases). This CDR3 region has 11 residues. V lost 5 bases and J 8 bases, leaving 9 bases between the germline ends. Germline CDR1 SGHNT, CDR2 YENEEA. CDR3 nucleotide sequence: TGTGCCAGCAGCCGAGGACAGGAAGCTTTCTTT. Translation: CASSRGQEAFF.